This T cell receptor (beta chain) was found in a study of T cell repertoires in cytomegalovirus infection. Study details: Matching HLA type, along with CMV infection, was indicated by public TCR beta signatures.

Germline CDR1 SGHNT, CDR2 YYREEE (reference sequence). This CDR3 comprises 16 residues. TCRdb re-derived calls from the reads in MiXCR, one entry per CDR3 protein. Here the sample spans approximately 250,000 distinct CDR3 sequences, over 8% being singletons. The sample holds a few counts of this clonotype. The antigen is not known. At one end the junction does not follow the germline gene, possibly because of a read error. Study-wide results and caveats: Adding up the frequency of public TCR beta families identified people who carried CMV plus the relevant HLA. There were HLA-C-restricted CMV-specific TCR beta clonotypes dominating the ex vivo response.

The chain links TRBV5-4 to TRBJ2-1, with 9 bases identical to TRBD2. Sequencing was carried out using PBMCs. This receptor was identified in a human donor in good health (CMV status not recorded). Some clones in this sample may be carry-over from other donors' samples. In nucleotides, the CDR3 is TGTGCCAGCAGCTTGGGGGGGACTAGCTCCCACAATGAGCAGTTCTTC. Translating gives CASSLGGTSSHNEQFF.